This T cell receptor (beta chain) originates from a study of T cells in Graves' hyperthyroidism and ophthalmopathy. Study at large: Peripheral blood collection took place at initial diagnosis, before any treatment.

Study conclusions and caveats: Most thyroid clonotypes expanded above 0.001 were also detected in blood.

CDR3 size: 12 residues. Germline CDR1 and CDR2: SGHKS and YYEKEE (reference sequence). Trimming pared 4 bases from V and 4 bases from J, leaving 8 bases between. Patients having uncontrolled infection, another autoimmune disease, pregnancy or lactation were not included. There are a few counts of this clonotype. Its target is unknown. RNA transcripts provided the source from which TCR beta CDR3 regions were amplified. HTBI primers drove first-round RT-PCR of the TCR CDR3. TCRdb itself ran the multiplex PCR reads through MiXCR, one entry per CDR3 protein. This sample carries about 770,000 distinct CDR3 sequences, approximately 19% of them seen once, and the ten largest clones take around 15%.

The clonotype was recovered from a woman aged 45-65 years with Graves' hyperthyroidism that later progressed to Graves' ophthalmopathy. The chain carries TRBV5-5 and TRBJ1-2, with D unclear. The specimen was blood. As DNA, the CDR3 is TGTGCCAGCAGCGAAATGAGCTATGGCTACACCTTC. This codes for CASSEMSYGYTF.